This note documents a single T cell receptor (beta chain) sequence. The antigen remains undetermined. A much larger clone differs by one base, so this may be a read error. A read error is likely, as this CDR3 ends without the conserved phenylalanine or tryptophan. A sample-barcoded 5' primer and a J-beta primer mix were used in a second PCR of about 6 to 11 cycles. TCRdb processed the 5' RACE reads anew with MiXCR; each CDR3 protein has one entry. The table records hundreds of thousands of distinct CDR3 sequences, approximately 49% of them present only once. The data derive from a study of blood T cells in healthy people across ages. Findings and limits, study-wide: Getting older went along with TCR beta diversity per million T cells dropping roughly linearly. TCR beta diversity was tightly associated with the proportion of naive T cells. A conclusive naive versus antigen-experienced comparison was prevented by the unsorted PBMCs.

This CDR3 spans 16 amino acids. The germline V gene has CDR1 DFQATT and CDR2 SNEGSKA (reference sequence). V was pared by 2 bases and J by 7 bases, with 14 bases of the junction left unmatched. Total RNA, at least 5 micrograms per sample, came from PBMCs. The sequenced sample was blood. The receptor was derived from a woman in her sixties in good health. The chain links TRBV20-1 to TRBJ2-1, with 7 bases aligning to TRBD2. In DNA, the CDR3 is TGCAGTGCTAGAAGTGGGCTGGCGGGAGATTTAAATGAGCAGTTCTTA. Translation: CSARSGLAGDLNEQFL.